This T cell receptor (beta chain) was observed in a study of early T cells in non-severe SARS-CoV-2 infection. CDR3 length equals 16 residues. The V gene's germline CDR1 is KGHDR and CDR2 SFDVKD. Trimming cost V 3 bases and J 7 bases, with 18 bases left between them. Findings and caveats of the study: In VDJdb matching, anti-spike CD8 responses were favored while private and CD4 specificities went missing.

Comments on this clonotype: Its antigen is unknown.

Using its own MiXCR run on the 5' RACE reads, TCRdb lists one record per CDR3 protein. The data contain more than 45,000 distinct CDR3 sequences, 9.5% to 15% of them singletons. V gene TRBV24-1 combines with J gene TRBJ2-4; D call uncertain. The sample comprised whole blood. The sequence was obtained from an adult who was a healthcare worker with PCR-confirmed SARS-CoV-2 infection or an uninfected control (not recorded which). The CDR3 bases are TGTGCCACCAGTGATGGACGCCTGGGTATGGTGAACATTCAGTACTTC. Amino acids: CATSDGRLGMVNIQYF.